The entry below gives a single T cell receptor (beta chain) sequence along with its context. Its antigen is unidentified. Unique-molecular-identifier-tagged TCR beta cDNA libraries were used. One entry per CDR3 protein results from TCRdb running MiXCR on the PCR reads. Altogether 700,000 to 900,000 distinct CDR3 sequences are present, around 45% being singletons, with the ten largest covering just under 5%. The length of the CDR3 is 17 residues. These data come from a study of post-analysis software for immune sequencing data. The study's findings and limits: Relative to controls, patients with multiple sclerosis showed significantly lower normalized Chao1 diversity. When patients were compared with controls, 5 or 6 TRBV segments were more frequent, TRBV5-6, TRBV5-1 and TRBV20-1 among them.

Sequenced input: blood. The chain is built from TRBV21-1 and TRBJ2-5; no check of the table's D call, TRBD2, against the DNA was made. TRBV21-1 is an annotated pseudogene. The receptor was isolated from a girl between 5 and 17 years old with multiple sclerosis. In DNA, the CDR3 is TGTGCCAGCAGCAAAGCTAGGGCAGGAGGAGCAATTGAGACCCAGTACTTC. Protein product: CASSKARAGGAIETQYF.